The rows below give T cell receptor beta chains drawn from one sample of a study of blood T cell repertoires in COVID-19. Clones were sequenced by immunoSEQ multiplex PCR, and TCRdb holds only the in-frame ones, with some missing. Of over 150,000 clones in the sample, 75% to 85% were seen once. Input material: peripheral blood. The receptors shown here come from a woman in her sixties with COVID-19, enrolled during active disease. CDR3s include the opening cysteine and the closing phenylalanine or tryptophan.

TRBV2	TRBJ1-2	CASTGQGRSVGGGYTF
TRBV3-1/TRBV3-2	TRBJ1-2	CASSLGRGLGYTF
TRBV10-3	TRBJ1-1	CAISRENTEAFF
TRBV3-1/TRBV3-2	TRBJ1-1	CASSHLNTEAFF
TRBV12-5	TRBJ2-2	CASAAVTANTGELFF
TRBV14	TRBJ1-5	CASSHGAPGGNQPQHF
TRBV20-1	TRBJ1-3	CSAVQGHTIYF
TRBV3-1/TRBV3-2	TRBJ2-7	CASSQGTSGVSYEQYF
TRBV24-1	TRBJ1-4	CATSDSRDRAEKLFF
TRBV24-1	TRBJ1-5	CATSDPKGGYNQPQHF
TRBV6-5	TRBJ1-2	CASSPTTNYGYTF
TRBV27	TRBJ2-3	CASSPWTSGTDTQYF
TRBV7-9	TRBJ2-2	CASSLAGLDSGELFF
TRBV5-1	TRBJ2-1	CASSFSNVGLAGSDEQFF
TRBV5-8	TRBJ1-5	CASSRTGGSNQPQHF
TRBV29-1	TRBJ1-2	CSGWGGDGYTF
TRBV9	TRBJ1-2	CASSVDTTNYGYTF
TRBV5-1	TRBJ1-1	CASSFLAGINTEAFF
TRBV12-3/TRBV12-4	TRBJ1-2	CASSLNDRGGYTF
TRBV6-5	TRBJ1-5	CASSTGTGGYQPQHF
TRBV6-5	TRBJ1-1	CASIWAGGGTEAFF
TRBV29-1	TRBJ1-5	CSVGGLNQPQHF
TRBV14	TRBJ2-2	CASSPRGPLNTGELFF
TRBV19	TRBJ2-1	CASSITDYNEQFF
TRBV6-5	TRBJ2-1	CASRRDSHEQFF
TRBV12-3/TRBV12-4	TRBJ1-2	CASREADYYGYTF
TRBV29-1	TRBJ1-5	CSVADRGLNQPQHF
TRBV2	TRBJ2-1	CASSEGLAGGYEQFF
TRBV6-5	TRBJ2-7	CASSPLYEQYF
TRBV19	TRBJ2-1	CASSMASGRGEQFF